These 30 T cell receptor beta chains were sequenced from one sample in a study of cytotoxic CD8 clonotypes in ibrutinib-treated CLL. Method: immunoSEQ multiplex PCR; TCRdb's copy keeps in-frame clones and lacks some. The repertoire holds about 50,000 clones, with around four fifths as singletons. Material: PBMCs, obtained after 24 months of ibrutinib treatment. The receptor set was obtained from a human donor with chronic lymphocytic leukemia.

The chain employs TRBV4-2 and TRBJ1-3; D remains ambiguous. This CDR3 contains 14 residues. V lost 1 base, J lost 0 bases, and 4 bases lay in between. Per the germline V gene, CDR1 is LGHNA and CDR2 is YNFKEQ. CDR3 residues: CASSQGTSGNTIYF. In DNA form, the CDR3 reads TGTGCCAGCAGCCAAGGGACCTCTGGAAACACCATATATTTT.

The chain carries TRBV9 and TRBJ1-3; D remains ambiguous. Trimming cost V 0 bases and J 4 bases, with 5 bases left between them. The CDR3 runs 13 residues. CDR1 is SGDLS, CDR2 YYNGEE, per germline. The CDR3 region is CASSVGSGNTIYF. The DNA for the CDR3 is TGTGCCAGCAGCGTAGGGTCCGGAAACACCATATATTTT.

This clone was detected once. The J gene is TRBJ1-5, the V gene TRBV21-1; the table gives TRBD1 as D, unverified against the DNA. TRBV21-1 is flagged as a pseudogene. CDR3 length: 18 residues. The CDR3 DNA reads as TGTGCCAGAAAAAAAAGGGGCGTCGAAGACGTTGGCAATCAGCCCCAGCATTTT. This translates into CARKKRGVEDVGNQPQHF.

The V gene is TRBV7-2, the J gene TRBJ2-1, with D perhaps assigned TRBD1 or TRBD2 (6 bases each). This CDR3 region has 15 residues. Germline V gene data show CDR1 as SGHTA and CDR2 as FQGNSA. V was shortened by 11 bases and J by 1 base, with 18 bases between the two germline ends. In DNA form, the CDR3 reads TGTGCCGGCTCTGGGGGGCCTGGGTCCTACAATGAGCAGTTCTTC. It translates to CAGSGGPGSYNEQFF.

The J gene is TRBJ2-1, the V gene TRBV7-2; perhaps TRBD2 as D (6 bases). Germline V gene data show CDR1 as SGHTA and CDR2 as FQGNSA. V lost 6 bases, J lost 4 bases, and 13 bases lay in between. This CDR3 is 14 amino acids long. CDR3 DNA sequence: TGTGCCAGCAGGGGGGGTTACGTTTACAATGAGCAGTTCTTC. It codes for CASRGGYVYNEQFF. Filled out from reference TRBV7-2 and TRBJ2-1, the complete variable domain reads GAGVSQSPSNKVTEKGKDVELRCDPISGHTALYWYRQSLGQGLEFLIYFQGNSAPDKSGLPSDRFSAERTGGSVSTLTIQRTQQEDSAVYLCASRGGYVYNEQFFGPGTRLTVL.

The chain couples TRBV28 to TRBJ2-1; 8 nucleotides line up with TRBD2. Germline V gives CDR1 MDHEN, CDR2 SYDVKM. V lost 5 bases, J lost 15 bases, and 15 bases stayed unmatched. This CDR3 has 14 amino acids. CDR3 loop: CASSGRLLAAVLFF. The DNA of the CDR3 is TGTGCCAGCAGTGGGCGTCTACTAGCGGCCGTTTTGTTCTTC.

This chain joins TRBV5-5 and TRBJ2-5; 10 nucleotides align to TRBD1. This CDR3 has 16 residues. Trimming cost V 3 bases and J 5 bases; bases outside gene matches: 10. Germline CDR1 SGHKS, CDR2 YYEKEE (reference sequence). The CDR3 loop reads CASSYPGTGEGETQYF. The DNA for the CDR3 is TGTGCCAGCAGCTACCCCGGGACAGGGGAGGGGGAGACCCAGTACTTC.

The chain links TRBV28 to TRBJ2-7; D could derive from TRBD1 or TRBD2 (5 bases each). V lost 4 bases and J lost 6, with 16 bases in between. CDR1 MDHEN and CDR2 SYDVKM come from the germline V gene. The CDR3 is 14 amino acids. The chain's CDR3 is CASSSPGTSLEQYF. CDR3 in DNA: TGTGCCAGCAGTTCCCCCGGGACCTCTCTCGAGCAGTACTTC.

The gene calls are TRBV6-6 and TRBJ2-5; D ambiguous. Trimming took 0 bases from V and 3 from J, leaving 11 bases between them. Germline V gene lookup returns CDR1 MNHNY and CDR2 SVGAGI (reference sequence). This CDR3 comprises 15 residues. The CDR3 spells CASSYSGRAEETQYF. In DNA form, the CDR3 reads TGTGCCAGCAGTTACTCGGGAAGGGCCGAAGAGACCCAGTACTTC.

The chain employs TRBV9 and TRBJ2-2, with a possible D match to TRBD1 (6 bases). CDR1 is SGDLS and CDR2 is YYNGEE in the germline V gene. Trimming stripped 3 bases from V and 3 bases from J, with 12 bases between. The CDR3 runs to 15 residues. CDR3 residues: CASSDNYRDTGELFF. The DNA of the CDR3 is TGTGCCAGCAGCGACAACTACAGGGACACCGGGGAGCTGTTTTTT. Variable domain in full (rest from reference TRBV9 and TRBJ2-2): DSGVTQTPKHLITATGQRVTLRCSPRSGDLSVYWYQQSLDQGLQFLIQYYNGEERAKGNILERFSAQQFPDLHSELNLSSLELGDSALYFCASSDNYRDTGELFFGEGSRLTVL.

V usage is TRBV5-1 and J usage is TRBJ2-5; TRBD2 aligns across 7 bases. The CDR3 is made up of 14 amino acids. Germline trimming cut 0 bases from V and 3 bases from J; bases unmatched to any gene: 2. Germline V lookup: CDR1 SGHRS, CDR2 YFSETQ. The CDR3 nucleotides read TGCGCCAGCAGCTTGGCCAGCGGGGAAGAGACCCAGTACTTC. It codes for CASSLASGEETQYF.

A few counts support this clone. J is TRBJ1-2 and V is TRBV6-5; no definite D call. Between the trimmed V and J ends, which lost 0 bases and 2 bases, there was a span of 4 bases. This CDR3 region has 13 residues. The germline gives CDR1 MNHEY, CDR2 SVGAGI. The CDR3 region has the DNA TGTGCCAGCAGTTACTCGGACAACTATGGCTACACCTTC. Amino acid sequence: CASSYSDNYGYTF.

The V call is TRBV7-9, the J call TRBJ1-2; TRBD1 might be the D (6 bases). Germline V lookup: CDR1 SEHNR, CDR2 FQNEAQ (reference sequence). Trimming removed 5 bases at V and 6 bases at J, with 19 bases between. The CDR3 spans 15 residues. The CDR3 region is CASSPFIQGGDGYTF. The CDR3 DNA sequence: TGTGCCAGCAGCCCCTTTATACAGGGAGGGGATGGCTACACCTTC.

Remarks on this clone: A junction boundary mismatches the germline segment, possibly from a read error. This chain connects TRBV11-1 to TRBJ2-2, with 9 bases matching TRBD2. The CDR3 length is 17 residues. The germline CDR1 and CDR2 sequences are SGHAT and FQDESV (reference sequence). CDR3 sequence (DNA): TGTGCCAGCAGTATTAACGGGGCTAGCGGGAACGCCGGGGAGCTGTTTTTT. Amino acid sequence: CASSINGASGNAGELFF.

This chain links TRBV9 with TRBJ2-2, with D perhaps assigned TRBD1 or TRBD2 (5 bases each). The ends were cut back, 7 bases at V and 0 bases at J, with 13 bases in the middle. Germline-derived CDR1 and CDR2 are SGDLS and YYNGEE. CDR3 size: 15 residues. The CDR3 region is CASGRGAPNTGELFF. CDR3 nucleotide sequence: TGTGCCAGCGGTCGAGGGGCCCCGAACACCGGGGAGCTGTTTTTT.

V gene TRBV7-9 combines with J gene TRBJ1-1; unclear D gene. Germline V lookup: CDR1 SEHNR, CDR2 FQNEAQ (reference sequence). This CDR3 spans 15 amino acids. V was shortened by 2 bases and J by 1 base, with 11 bases between the two germline ends. This CDR3 reads CASSLMNAKNTEAFF. CDR3 DNA sequence: TGTGCCAGCAGCTTAATGAACGCAAAGAACACTGAAGCTTTCTTT.

This clone was detected once. This sequence joins TRBV18 and TRBJ1-5, with 7 bases matching TRBD1. Trimming at V came to 5 bases and at J to 0 bases, leaving 4 bases not matched to a gene. The CDR3 sequence is 15 residues long. Germline loops: CDR1 KGHSH, CDR2 LQKENI. The CDR3 sequence is CASSSTGNSNQPQHF. The CDR3 DNA reads TGTGCCAGCTCATCGACAGGGAATAGCAATCAGCCCCAGCATTTT.

CDR3 bases: TGCGCCAGCAGCCAAGATGGCAGTAACTATGGCTACACCTTC. This sequence encodes CASSQDGSNYGYTF. V usage is TRBV4-1 and J usage is TRBJ1-2; D is uncertain. Germline lookup yields CDR1 MGHRA and CDR2 YSYEKL. V shed 0 bases and J shed 1 base, with 6 bases lying between them. This CDR3 contains 14 residues.

The rearrangement links TRBV5-4 to TRBJ2-2, with 8 bases fitting TRBD2. There are 14 residues in the CDR3. V shed 7 bases and J 3 bases; nucleotides not matched to a gene: 5. The germline gives CDR1 SGHNT, CDR2 YYREEE (reference sequence). The CDR3 sequence is CASQSGRDTGELFF. The CDR3 DNA is TGTGCCAGCCAGAGCGGGAGAGACACCGGGGAGCTGTTTTTT.

CDR3 residues: CASSLVRGRTDTQYF. For the CDR3, the DNA is TGTGCCAGCAGCTTAGTCAGGGGGAGGACAGATACGCAGTATTTT. This chain joins TRBV7-2 and TRBJ2-3; TRBD1 is a possible D gene (7 bases). Between the trimmed V and J ends, which lost 1 base and 3 bases, there was a span of 11 bases. CDR1 and CDR2 (germline): SGHTA, FQGNSA. CDR3 length: 15 amino acids.

The chain employs TRBV7-9 and TRBJ2-5; TRBD2 aligns across 7 bases. CDR1 is SEHNR and CDR2 is FQNEAQ in the germline V gene (reference sequence). The CDR3 loop spans 15 amino acids. The ends lost 6 bases at V and 1 base at J; junction bases unmatched: 8. The CDR3 DNA is TGTGCCAGCAGTGGAGCCCTAGCGGTCCAAGAGACCCAGTACTTC. It specifies CASSGALAVQETQYF.

This chain uses TRBV29-1 with TRBJ2-1, with 10 bases aligning to TRBD2. Per the germline V gene, CDR1 is SQVTM and CDR2 is ANQGSEA. Trimming cost V 0 bases and J 6 bases; bases outside gene matches: 5. This CDR3 region has 15 residues. The CDR3: CSVEDPSGSSNEQFF. The CDR3 DNA sequence: TGCAGCGTTGAAGATCCTAGCGGGAGTAGCAATGAGCAGTTCTTC.

The chain links TRBV5-8 to TRBJ2-7; tentatively, D is TRBD1 (6 bases). Between the trimmed V and J ends, which lost 4 bases and 3 bases, there was a span of 17 bases. CDR1 and CDR2 from the germline V gene are SGHTS and YDEGEE. This CDR3 region has 15 residues. In DNA form, the CDR3 reads TGTGCCAGCAGCCCCGGACAGCGGTCTAACTACGAGCAGTACTTC. The encoded protein is CASSPGQRSNYEQYF. The full variable domain, rest sourced from reference TRBV5-8 and TRBJ2-7, is EAGVTQSPTHLIKTRGQQATLRCSPISGHTSVYWYQQALGLGLQFLLWYDEGEERNRGNFPPRFSGRQFPNYSSELNVNALELEDSALYLCASSPGQRSNYEQYFGPGTRLTVT.

The rearrangement joins TRBV4-1 to TRBJ1-6; D is uncertain. The CDR3 spans 15 residues. V was pared by 1 base and J by 4 bases, with 8 bases between. Germline assignment: CDR1 MGHRA and CDR2 YSYEKL. The CDR3 is CASSQGHQYNSPLHF. CDR3 nucleotides: TGCGCCAGCAGCCAAGGACACCAGTATAATTCACCCCTCCACTTT.

The chain combines TRBV10-3 with TRBJ2-1, with 11 bases identical to TRBD2. Germline loops: CDR1 ENHRY, CDR2 SYGVKD. The CDR3 is 15 residues long. V was clipped by 6 bases and J by 7 bases; unmatched bases: 8. The DNA for the CDR3 is TGTGCCATCAGGTACCTAGCGGGAGGTCGGAATGAGCAGTTCTTC. As protein: CAIRYLAGGRNEQFF.

The chain employs TRBV9 and TRBJ2-2; the match to TRBD2 covers 9 bases. CDR1 is SGDLS and CDR2 is YYNGEE in the germline V gene. Trimming cost V 0 bases and J 4 bases; bases outside gene matches: 7. The CDR3 is 17 residues long. The CDR3 nucleotides read TGTGCCAGCAGCGTAGGGGGCCCAGCGGGAGGCACCGGGGAGCTGTTTTTT. Its protein is CASSVGGPAGGTGELFF.

The chain couples TRBV4-2 to TRBJ2-2, with TRBD2 identical over 14 bases. V lost 0 bases, J lost 7 bases, and 10 bases stayed unmatched. The CDR3 runs to 19 residues. Germline V gene lookup returns CDR1 LGHNA and CDR2 YNFKEQ. The CDR3 DNA is TGTGCCAGCAGCCAAGAAAGGAGACTAGCGGGAGGGCCTATCGGGGAGCTGTTTTTT. Its translation is CASSQERRLAGGPIGELFF.

CDR3 nucleotides: TGTGCCAGCAGTCTAGCATCCCAAGAGACCCAGTACTTC. The encoded protein is CASSLASQETQYF. The V call is TRBV6-1, the J call TRBJ2-5, with D maybe TRBD2 (5 bases). This CDR3 contains 13 residues. Germline V gene data show CDR1 as MNHNS and CDR2 as SASEGT. V gave up 5 bases and J gave up 1 base, with 8 bases separating them.

The rearrangement joins TRBV7-6 to TRBJ1-1; a weak D match, TRBD1 (6 bases). The germline gives CDR1 SGHVS, CDR2 FNYEAQ. V lost 5 bases to trimming and J lost 6 bases, with 16 bases between them. CDR3 length equals 14 residues. In DNA form, the CDR3 reads TGTGCCAGCAGCCTTACACAGGGTAGCGCTGAAGCTTTCTTT. Residues: CASSLTQGSAEAFF.

This chain links TRBV18 with TRBJ1-1; 7 bases align to TRBD1. Germline assignment: CDR1 KGHSH and CDR2 LQKENI. This CDR3 has 13 amino acids. The V and J ends lost 6 bases and 4 bases, in that order; junction bases with no gene match: 5. CDR3 coding DNA: TGTGCCAGCTCCCAGGGGGGGCTCACTGAAGCTTTCTTT. Its translation is CASSQGGLTEAFF.